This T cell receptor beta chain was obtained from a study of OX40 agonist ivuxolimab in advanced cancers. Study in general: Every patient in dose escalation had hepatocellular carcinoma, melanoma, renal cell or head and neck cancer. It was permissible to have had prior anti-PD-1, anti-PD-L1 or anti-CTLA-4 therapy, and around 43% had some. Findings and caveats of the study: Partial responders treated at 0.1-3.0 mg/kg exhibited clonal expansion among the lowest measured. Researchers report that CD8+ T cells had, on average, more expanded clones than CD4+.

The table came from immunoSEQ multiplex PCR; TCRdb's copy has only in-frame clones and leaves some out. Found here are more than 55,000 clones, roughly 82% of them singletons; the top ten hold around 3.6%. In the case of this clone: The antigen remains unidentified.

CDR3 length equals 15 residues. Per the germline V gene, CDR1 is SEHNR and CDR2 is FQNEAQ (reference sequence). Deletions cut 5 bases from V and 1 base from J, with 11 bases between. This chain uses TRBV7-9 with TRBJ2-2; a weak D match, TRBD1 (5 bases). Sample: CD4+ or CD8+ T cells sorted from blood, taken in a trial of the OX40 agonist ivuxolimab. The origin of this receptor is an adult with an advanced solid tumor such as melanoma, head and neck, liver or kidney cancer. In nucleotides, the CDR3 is TGTGCCAGCAGCCCGCGGACACTGAACACCGGGGAGCTGTTTTTT. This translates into CASSPRTLNTGELFF.